This T cell receptor beta chain was recorded in a study of technical replicates of blood from a handful of donors. The CDR3 is 15 amino acids. Trimming removed 5 bases from V and 4 bases from J; junction bases left unmatched: 7. The germline CDR1 and CDR2 sequences are SGHTA and FQGTGA. Repertoires were generated with immunoSEQ multiplex PCR, while TCRdb's copy carries only in-frame clones and drops some. The profile covers 85,000 to 100,000 clones, with 90% to 96% appearing a single time and 0.23% taken by the ten largest. The sequenced sample consisted of T cells isolated from PBMCs. The chain employs TRBV7-3 and TRBJ1-3; 8 nucleotides align to TRBD1. This receptor was identified in a human donor in good health. DNA of the CDR3: TGTGCCAGCAGCGTCTCAGGGGGCTCGGGAAACACCATATATTTT. It specifies CASSVSGGSGNTIYF.